This entry lists 28 T cell receptor beta chains sequenced from one sample in a study of breast tumors, draining lymph nodes, adjacent tissues. TCRdb itself ran the multiplex PCR reads through MiXCR, one entry per CDR3 protein. The table shows about 110,000 distinct CDR3 sequences, with more than 30% occurring only once. Axillary draining lymph nodes of breast cancer patients supplied the node samples. The sample was axillary lymph node tissue. Receptors originate from a female donor with breast cancer. Some clones in this sample may be carry-over from other donors' samples.

This clonotype was picked up many times. The chain combines TRBV12-3 or TRBV12-4 with TRBJ1-4; 12 positions match TRBD1. This CDR3 comprises 19 residues. The junction had 11 bases not matched to a gene; V was cut back by 5 bases and J by 1 base. CDR3 amino acids: CASSHGGQGAFRTNEKLFF. CDR3 DNA: TGTGCCAGCAGTCACGGGGGACAGGGGGCATTCAGAACTAATGAAAAACTGTTTTTT.

This clonotype was found a few times. This may arise from a read error, as a much more abundant clone is one base away. V and J are TRBV5-5 and TRBJ1-4, with D unclear. The CDR3 length is 17 residues. Germline assignment: CDR1 SGHKS and CDR2 YYEKEE (reference sequence). The V end was cut by 0 bases, the J end by 8 bases, with 20 bases between. CDR3 sequence: CASSLVITGVGQEKLFF. DNA of the CDR3: TGTGCCAGCAGCTTGGTAATAACCGGGGTCGGCCAAGAAAAACTGTTTTTT.

This clonotype was detected ten times or more. This chain uses TRBV13 with TRBJ1-2, with 7 bases fitting TRBD1. Germline-derived CDR1 and CDR2 are PRHDT and FYEKMQ (reference sequence). This CDR3 contains 13 residues. The trim removed 5 bases at V and 5 bases at J, leaving 5 bases unmatched. CDR3 protein: CASSQQGSYGYTF. In nucleotides, the CDR3 is TGTGCCAGCAGCCAACAGGGGAGTTATGGCTACACCTTC.

Details on this clonotype: One junction end does not reproduce the germline sequence, and a read error may be involved. The chain has TRBV5-1 and TRBJ1-3; D is unresolved. Per germline, CDR1 SGHRS and CDR2 YFSETQ. This CDR3 comprises 16 residues. The CDR3 loop is CASSLEGSYSGNTIYF. The DNA for the CDR3 is TGCGCTAGCAGCTTGGAGGGCAGCTACTCTGGAAACACCATATATTTT.

The V call is TRBV2, the J call TRBJ2-1; 13 bases line up with TRBD2. The CDR3 extends over 17 amino acids. Germline CDR1 is SNHLY and CDR2 is FYNNEI. V dropped 7 bases and J dropped 9; count of bases not matched to a gene: 15. CDR3 sequence: CASTRTSGSGTSREQFF. CDR3 nucleotides: TGTGCCAGCACCCGGACTAGCGGGAGTGGAACGTCACGTGAGCAGTTCTTC.

In its sample, this clonotype was seen a few times. The V gene is TRBV20-1, the J gene TRBJ1-1; 8 bases match TRBD1. The V and J ends lost 6 bases and 7 bases, in that order; junction bases with no gene match: 13. CDR1 is DFQATT, CDR2 SNEGSKA, per germline (reference sequence). This CDR3 is built from 14 residues. The CDR3 reads CSAISLGTGGEAFF. CDR3 coding DNA: TGCAGTGCCATATCTCTCGGGACAGGTGGTGAAGCTTTCTTT.

For this clonotype: Being one base from a much bigger clone, this may be a read error. The chain recombines TRBV18 with TRBJ2-2; a possible D gene is TRBD2 (5 bases). CDR1 KGHSH and CDR2 LQKENI come from the germline V gene. This CDR3 is built from 14 residues. CDR3 sequence reads: CASSLWTRTGKLFF. DNA of the CDR3: TGTGCCAGCTCACTTTGGACCCGCACCGGGAAGCTGTTTTTT. The full variable domain, in which reference TRBV18 and TRBJ2-2 provide the parts outside the CDR3, is NAGVMQNPRHLVRRRGQEARLRCSPMKGHSHVYWYRQLPEEGLKFMVYLQKENIIDESGMPKERFSAEFPKEGPSILRIQQVVRGDSAAYFCASSLWTRTGKLFFGEGSRLTVL.

This clonotype turned up a few times. The chain carries TRBV6-5 and TRBJ1-2; D is ambiguous. This CDR3 is built from 13 residues. Germline CDR1 MNHEY, CDR2 SVGAGI. Trimming shortened V by 5 bases and J by 8 bases, and 15 bases separated the two germline ends. CDR3 region: CASSHEAKWGYTF. CDR3 bases: TGTGCCAGCAGTCACGAGGCAAAATGGGGCTACACCTTC.

This clonotype is a singleton in its sample. The chain is built from TRBV20-1 and TRBJ2-1; 11 bases agree with TRBD1. Germline values: CDR1 DFQATT, CDR2 SNEGSKA (reference sequence). CDR3 size: 15 residues. V dropped 3 bases and J dropped 8; count of bases not matched to a gene: 9. The CDR3 DNA follows: TGCAGTGCTAGCGCACGGGACAGGGGGTTTGATGAGCAGTTCTTC. This codes for CSASARDRGFDEQFF.

At least ten counts were recorded for this clonotype. A read error may explain this, as a much larger clone is one base away. The chain combines TRBV12-3 or TRBV12-4 with TRBJ2-6; TRBD1 matches at 10 bases. This CDR3 has 17 amino acids. Losses at the gene ends were 5 bases for V and 2 bases for J; bases not matched to a gene: 6. The CDR3 loop is CASSSDRGPAGANVLTF. The CDR3 region has the DNA TGTGCCAGCAGTAGCGACAGGGGGCCTGCTGGGGCCAACGTCCTGACTTTC.

Points on this clonotype: Given a much more abundant clone one base away, this may be a read error. The chain combines TRBV5-4 with TRBJ2-5, with D hard to call. The CDR3 has 13 amino acids. Germline V CDR1 and CDR2: SGHNT, YYREEE (reference sequence). V lost 0 bases and J lost 4, with 7 bases in between. As DNA, the CDR3 is TGTGCCAGCAGCTTGGGTCAGGCAGAGACCCAGTACTTC. Protein product: CASSLGQAETQYF.

This clonotype has at least ten counts. The gene calls are TRBV10-1 and TRBJ1-4; D is possibly TRBD1 (6 bases). The CDR3 is 19 residues long. The germline V gene has CDR1 WNHNN and CDR2 SYGVQD (reference sequence). V was clipped by 6 bases and J by 13 bases, with 36 bases between them. The CDR3 DNA is TGCGCCAGCAGCCCGGGGACACAGGGCAAAAGGAGGAGGAGAACTAGACTGTTTTTT. Its protein product is CASSPGTQGKRRRRTRLFF.

A remark on this clonotype: Lacking the conserved final phenylalanine or tryptophan, this CDR3 likely reflects a read error. The gene calls are TRBV9 and TRBJ1-3; perhaps TRBD1 as D (6 bases). CDR3 length equals 16 residues. Germline CDR1 SGDLS, CDR2 YYNGEE. Trimming stripped 3 bases from V and 7 bases from J, with 20 bases between. CDR3 nucleotide sequence: TGTGCCAGCAGCGCCCCGGGCGGGGGCGAGTGGAACACCATATATCCT. It is translated as CASSAPGGGEWNTIYP.

This clonotype was seen just once. It is unclear where the CDR3 begins or ends on the DNA, so no DNA is shown, and the CDR3 is as TCRdb lists it. This chain's CDR3 is CASSFYICSARGTGSGGNTIYF. The V gene is TRBV7-6, the J gene TRBJ1-3; the table's D call TRBD1 went unverified against the DNA. Germline CDR1 and CDR2: SGHVS and FNYEAQ. Ends included, the CDR3 has 22 residues.

The sample holds many counts of this clonotype. This sequence joins TRBV6-5 and TRBJ2-5, with D perhaps assigned TRBD1 or TRBD2 (5 bases each). CDR3 length: 16 residues. Trimming removed 5 bases at V and 1 base at J, with 17 bases between. Germline CDR1 MNHEY, CDR2 SVGAGI. CDR3 sequence: CASSRWGFQTQETQYF. The CDR3 nucleotides are TGTGCCAGCAGTCGTTGGGGGTTCCAGACCCAAGAGACCCAGTACTTC.

This clonotype was observed at least ten times. The chain recombines TRBV15 with TRBJ2-1, with 10 bases fitting TRBD2. V lost 2 bases and J lost 4; bases outside the gene matches: 2. This CDR3 has 15 amino acids. Germline V gene lookup returns CDR1 LNHNV and CDR2 YYDKDF (reference sequence). The CDR3 bases are TGTGCCACCAGCAGACTAGCGGGAGTGTACAATGAGCAGTTCTTC. Translated, it gives CATSRLAGVYNEQFF.

This clonotype was seen many times. The germline gene is not matched at one end of the junction; a read error may be the cause. The chain couples TRBV20-1 to TRBJ2-1; 9 positions match TRBD2. The CDR3 runs to 13 residues. Germline V gene sequence: CDR1 DFQATT, CDR2 SNEGSKA (reference sequence). The CDR3 reads CSARDGLAGPMSF. For the CDR3, the DNA is TGCAGTGCTAGAGATGGGCTAGCGGGGCCCATGAGCTTC.

The chain recombines TRBV12-3 or TRBV12-4 with TRBJ2-3; D gene unclear. V lost 7 bases and J 0 bases, leaving 23 bases between the germline ends. The CDR3 contains 18 residues. CDR3 nucleotides: TGTGCCAGCACCCCCCACCCCTCCTGGGTGATGAGCACAGATACGCAGTATTTT. Encoded protein: CASTPHPSWVMSTDTQYF.

This clonotype was detected many times. The rearrangement joins TRBV20-1 to TRBJ2-3; 9 bases fit TRBD2. V gave up 2 bases and J gave up 2 bases; unmatched junction bases: 8. Per the germline V gene, CDR1 is DFQATT and CDR2 is SNEGSKA (reference sequence). This CDR3 is built from 16 residues. CDR3 loop: CSARRAASGVTDTQYF. The CDR3, as DNA: TGCAGTGCTAGAAGGGCGGCTAGCGGGGTCACAGATACGCAGTATTTT.

This clonotype has at least ten counts. The genes are TRBV20-1 and TRBJ2-5; D gene uncertain. Looked up from germline, CDR1 is DFQATT and CDR2 is SNEGSKA (reference sequence). The CDR3 has 14 residues. The V and J ends lost 5 bases and 4 bases respectively, with 17 bases between them. The CDR3 protein is CSAVNKGTSETQYF. The CDR3 DNA reads TGCAGTGCTGTTAATAAGGGAACATCAGAGACCCAGTACTTC.

The genes are TRBV6-2 or TRBV6-3 and TRBJ1-1; tentatively, D is TRBD1 (6 bases). CDR1 and CDR2 from the germline V gene are MNHEY and SVGEGT. This CDR3 comprises 15 residues. The V end lost 4 bases, the J end lost 4 bases, and 16 bases lay between the germline ends. CDR3 in amino acids: CASSLGGAEGTEAFF. DNA for the CDR3: TGTGCCAGCAGTTTGGGGGGGGCCGAGGGCACTGAAGCTTTCTTT.

At least ten counts were recorded for this clonotype. The V and J genes are TRBV6-4 and TRBJ2-3; 12 bases align to TRBD2. Germline values: CDR1 MRHNA, CDR2 SNTAGT. V lost 5 bases to trimming and J lost 3 bases; unmatched junction nucleotides: 3. The length of the CDR3 is 15 residues. In DNA form, the CDR3 reads TGTGCCAGCAGTCCGACTAGCGGGAGAACAGATACGCAGTATTTT. This codes for CASSPTSGRTDTQYF.

The sample holds many counts of this clonotype. This rearrangement joins TRBV5-1 to TRBJ2-5; D remains ambiguous. Germline CDR1 and CDR2: SGHRS and YFSETQ. The V gene lost 4 bases and the J gene lost 2 bases, with 9 bases spanning the gap. This CDR3 contains 13 residues. The CDR3 loop reads CASSPSPQETQYF. Here the CDR3 DNA reads TGCGCCAGCAGCCCCTCCCCGCAAGAGACCCAGTACTTC.

This clonotype was seen a single time. The V and J genes are TRBV20-1 and TRBJ1-4; a weak D match, TRBD1 (6 bases). This CDR3 region has 14 residues. The ends were cut back, 2 bases at V and 7 bases at J, with 14 bases in the middle. CDR1 is DFQATT and CDR2 is SNEGSKA in the germline V gene (reference sequence). The CDR3 region has the DNA TGCAGTGCTAGACTGGGGGCGATGCGTGAAAAACTGTTTTTT. Translating it yields CSARLGAMREKLFF.

The chain carries TRBV7-3 and TRBJ1-6; 9 bases agree with TRBD1. V was pared by 3 bases and J by 11 bases, with 5 bases of the junction left unmatched. Germline V gene lookup returns CDR1 SGHTA and CDR2 FQGTGA. The CDR3 is 14 amino acids. The CDR3 is CASSLGQGMTPLHF. CDR3 bases: TGTGCCAGCAGCTTGGGACAGGGAATGACACCCCTCCACTTT.

This clonotype has at least ten counts. DNA of the CDR3: TGTGCCAGTAGTACAGGGAAAGGTTATCTGAATGAGCAGTTCTTC. Residues: CASSTGKGYLNEQFF. The chain links TRBV19 to TRBJ2-1, with a possible D match to TRBD1 (5 bases). The CDR3 consists of 15 residues. V was trimmed by 4 bases and J by 7 bases, leaving 17 bases between them. The germline CDR1 and CDR2 sequences are LNHDA and SQIVND (reference sequence).

This clonotype was detected many times. CDR3 in amino acids: CATSKTGGIGGNTIYF. In DNA form, the CDR3 reads TGTGCCACCAGCAAGACAGGGGGCATAGGTGGAAACACCATATATTTT. V is TRBV15 and J is TRBJ1-3; 10 nucleotides line up with TRBD1. The CDR3 is 16 amino acids. Trimming took 4 bases from V and 3 from J; bases not matched to a gene: 6. Germline V gene data show CDR1 as LNHNV and CDR2 as YYDKDF (reference sequence).

This clonotype was observed many times. The CDR3 DNA reads TGCCCCCGGCGAGGGGCTCTTATCACAGATACGCAGTATTTT. Protein product: CPRRGALITDTQYF. The gene calls are TRBV20-1 and TRBJ2-3, with D possibly being TRBD1 or TRBD2 (5 bases each). This CDR3 has 14 residues. Germline values: CDR1 DFQATT, CDR2 SNEGSKA (reference sequence).